This T cell receptor (beta chain) was retrieved from a study of naive and memory T cell subsets (dated by TCRdb to about 2017). With regard to the full study: The study applied an open-source, UMI-based TCR alpha and beta sequencing pipeline to sorted naive and memory peripheral blood T cell subsets. The results of the functional CMV T cell responses matched the IgG serology results in every case. RNA was DNase-treated and reverse transcribed with TCR constant-region primers, mostly using SuperScript III. Broader findings and caveats from the paper: TCR abundance followed a power law with an exponent that was different for naive and memory subsets but consistent across the three individuals. Once error correction was done, more than 95% of naive TCR sequences showed up just once, which made the naive abundance distributions much steeper than those of the memory subsets. The repertoire findings for the naive and memory subsets could not be validated against a ground truth, as none was available. RNA-based TCR counts may be influenced by expression changes linked to T cell activation and differentiation. In both CD4 and CD8 cells, a rise in Gini index and a fall in Shannon and inverse Simpson diversity were observed from naive through CM, EM and EMRA. Each clonotype was defined as a single alpha or beta chain sequence rather than as a paired alpha/beta receptor.

Regarding this clonotype: Its cognate antigen has yet to be identified. No base qualities exist here, and no much larger clone lies one base off it.

TCR alpha and beta chain libraries were amplified separately from the second PCR step onward. Donor CMV status was determined by IFNgamma production from CD4+ T cells after overnight stimulation of fresh PBMCs with CMV viral lysate. CD4 T cells were positively selected with Miltenyi beads, followed by positive selection of CD8 T cells from the CD4-negative fraction. Cells stained for CD3, CD4, CD8, CD45RA, CD27 and a live/dead dye were sorted on a BD Aria II into four subsets by CD45RA and CD27. Blood came from three healthy volunteers, each fractionated into CD4 and CD8 T cells and then into four differentiation subsets. About 0.11 L of peripheral blood was drawn per donor, and PBMC were isolated by Ficoll-Paque PLUS density-gradient centrifugation. Sorted cells were lysed in RLT buffer, after which RNA was extracted using a Qiagen RNeasy kit and stored at -80 degrees C. From a lookup of the germline V gene (reference sequence), CDR1 and CDR2 are MNHNY and SVGAGI. Unmatched junction bases come to 8, with V trimmed by 5 bases and J by 2 bases. Taken from cysteine to phenylalanine, the CDR3 has 15 residues. Only CDR3 DNA is held: 45 bases, read in frame from base 1.

The library was prepared using UMI-ligation and nested PCR. To cover both TRBC1 and TRBC2, the beta constant-region primer consisted of an equimolar mix of two oligonucleotides. A single-stranded oligonucleotide containing the SP2 primer and a 12-nucleotide UMI was joined to the 3' end of the cDNA by T4 RNA ligase 1. The ligated cDNA went through four rounds of PCR with nested alpha and beta constant-region primers together with the SP2 primer. The ligation reaction was incubated at 16°C for 20-24 hours. To avoid over-amplification, PCR2 was usually performed as a SYBR Green qPCR and halted once a predetermined threshold was reached. Agencourt AMPure XP magnetic beads were used for all purifications after the first. Library amounts were measured by Qubit and library quality was assessed on a TapeStation, where the main peak was expected at around 650 bp. Sequencing of the pooled libraries was done on an Illumina MiSeq using v2 2x251 paired-end kits, which typically yielded roughly 0.95-2 million reads per sample. Each sample was pooled at about 4 nM, and about 5-7.5% PhiX was included to help cluster recognition. In the authors' own workflow: Decombinator assigned V and J genes to Demultiplexor-processed FASTQ reads by tag matching, allowing a single base-pair mismatch. By using UMIs, Collapsinator corrected both sequencing errors and the frequency errors caused by PCR heterogeneity. CDR3Translator translated TCRs and extracted CDR3s from the conserved cysteine to the FGXG phenylalanine, flagging non-productive sequences. Gini, Shannon entropy and inverse Simpson indices were calculated on repertoires subsampled to equal numbers of UMI-defined TCRs. Clonotype abundance distributions were fitted to a power law by maximum likelihood within the linear range. When run on a single naive CD8 sample, MIGEC and the pipeline yielded similar UMI counts, similar unique TCR numbers and similar clonal distributions. Repertoires were searched for about 7,300 CMV-associated CDR3 sequences compiled from VDJdb and a published dataset. TCRdb cleaned the public reads at Q25 with fastp, built clones with MiXCR and kept in-frame beta chains. Every distinct CDR3 protein forms one entry, paired with its most common genes and DNA. V and J calls and clone size were set by TCRdb, not the authors. Present in this sample are some 100,000 distinct CDR3 sequences, roughly 7% of which were seen just once. Together, the top ten hold 1.6% of the sample.

This receptor chain uses TRBV6-6 and TRBJ2-7, and TRBD2 matches 8 of the central bases. The TCR originated in a human donor in good health. Material: central memory CD4+ T cells from blood. This specimen's cell subset or site label, interpreted: central memory, CD45RA- CD27+. The sequenced DNA: TGTGCCAGCAGTCAGAAAGCGGGGGCCGCCTACGAGCAGTACTTC. This sequence encodes CASSQKAGAAYEQYF.